A selection of T cell receptor beta chains follows, all from one sample in a study of blood T cell repertoires in COVID-19. The table came from immunoSEQ multiplex PCR; TCRdb's copy has only in-frame clones and leaves some out. This sample carries over 250,000 clones, approximately 89% of them seen once, and the ten largest clones take approximately 1.8%. Sequenced: PBMCs or T cells enriched from blood (not recorded which). Receptors originate from a woman in her sixties or seventies who had recovered from COVID-19. Both conserved end residues are part of each CDR3. The order of the fields is J gene, V gene, D gene, CDR3 protein. The D gene is left open where the match is weak.

TRBJ2-2 | TRBV13 | . | CASSFRGTGELFF
TRBJ1-1 | TRBV3-1/TRBV3-2 | TRBD1 | CASSQTGTGEAFF
TRBJ2-2 | TRBV10-3 | TRBD2 | CAISSGTSSTGELFF
TRBJ1-6 | TRBV7-6 | . | CASSLSRSYNSPLHF
TRBJ2-7 | TRBV6-1 | . | CASSEWRVYEQYF
TRBJ2-2 | TRBV3-1/TRBV3-2 | . | CASSKQQSDTGELFF
TRBJ2-7 | TRBV14 | TRBD2 | CASSQASGRAPYEQYF
TRBJ2-1 | TRBV3-1/TRBV3-2 | TRBD2 | CASSQDLGLAGGYEQFF
TRBJ2-7 | TRBV6-5 | TRBD1 | CASDQGAYEQYF
TRBJ1-5 | TRBV27 | TRBD1 | CASSPGQGGLGNQPQHF
TRBJ2-3 | TRBV2 | TRBD2 | CASSGTSGSTDTQYF
TRBJ2-3 | TRBV27 | . | CASSWSGTDTQYF
TRBJ2-1 | TRBV29-1 | TRBD2 | CSMGGNEQFF
TRBJ2-1 | TRBV14 | TRBD2 | CASSPRGSGDEQFF
TRBJ1-1 | TRBV6-1 | . | CASSEWVGANTEAFF
TRBJ1-6 | TRBV7-9 | . | CASSTSTGVNSPLHF
TRBJ1-2 | TRBV28 | . | CASTWGGTDGYTF
TRBJ1-5 | TRBV6-1 | . | CASSEGQVRQPQHF
TRBJ1-1 | TRBV3-1/TRBV3-2 | . | CASSQGAYRHTEAFF
TRBJ1-3 | TRBV25-1 | . | CASSGPGQYGNTIYF
TRBJ2-4 | TRBV18 | TRBD1 | CASSRGQGINIQYF
TRBJ2-7 | TRBV29-1 | TRBD1 | CSVNRGRGGEQYF
TRBJ2-3 | TRBV28 | TRBD2 | CASSLLAGGSDTQYF
TRBJ1-3 | TRBV3-1/TRBV3-2 | TRBD1 | CASSLQGGRNTIYF
TRBJ2-7 | TRBV5-1 | . | CASSFGGSYEQYF
TRBJ1-1 | TRBV19 | TRBD1 | CASSIDRAEAFF
TRBJ2-1 | TRBV5-1 | . | CASSFAALAWESQGHNEQFF
TRBJ1-6 | TRBV5-4 | . | CASSWGQGEGNSPLHF
TRBJ1-5 | TRBV27 | . | CASSFRGMNQPQHF
TRBJ2-1 | TRBV6-4 | TRBD2 | CASSIIAGGTYAGEQFF
TRBJ1-4 | TRBV7-9 | . | CASKGREKLFF
TRBJ1-2 | TRBV29-1 | . | CSVHGGSSYGYTF
TRBJ2-7 | TRBV6-5 | . | CASSKQTEVYEQYF
TRBJ2-5 | TRBV2 | . | CASSDRAGWQETQYF
TRBJ1-5 | TRBV28 | TRBD1 | CASSTHRGIQPQHF
TRBJ2-6 | TRBV19 | TRBD2 | CASRGGDSGANVLTF
TRBJ1-1 | TRBV7-3 | . | CASSLWAGNTEAFF
TRBJ2-5 | TRBV3-1/TRBV3-2 | . | CASSHDWQETQYF
TRBJ2-3 | TRBV2 | TRBD2 | CASSEIGLAGDTQYF
TRBJ1-6 | TRBV2 | . | CASSVPPRGYSPLHF
TRBJ1-2 | TRBV2 | . | CASLGRGSNYGYTF
TRBJ1-2 | TRBV28 | . | CASTVPEDYGYTF
TRBJ2-1 | TRBV9 | TRBD2 | CASSAVGSGALYEQFF
TRBJ1-2 | TRBV28 | . | CASSFGEDGYTF
TRBJ2-3 | TRBV7-6 | . | CASSSTGSGFADTQYF
TRBJ2-3 | TRBV11-3 | TRBD2 | CASSFSGDTDTQYF
TRBJ1-5 | TRBV30 | . | CAWSVLGGANQPQHF
TRBJ1-4 | TRBV5-4 | . | CASSRGDEKLFF
TRBJ2-5 | TRBV24-1 | TRBD1 | CATSVSRGETQYF
TRBJ2-3 | TRBV18 | . | CASSPQKGADTQYF
TRBJ2-1 | TRBV7-3 | TRBD2 | CASSSPGLAENEQFF
TRBJ1-4 | TRBV2 | . | CASSYREFGEKLFF